This entry lists 3 T cell receptor beta chains sequenced from one sample in a study of blood T cell repertoires in COVID-19. Libraries were prepared by immunoSEQ multiplex PCR; TCRdb keeps only in-frame clonotypes and omits some of them. The sample shows 150,000 to 200,000 clones, roughly 79% of them seen only once. Sample: peripheral blood. The source is a woman aged 80 or over with acute or convalescent COVID-19.

The CDR3 nucleotides read TGCGCCACAAAACCTAGCGGGGATGCCTACGAGCAGTACTTC. It encodes CATKPSGDAYEQYF. V usage is TRBV10-2 and J usage is TRBJ2-7; 9 bases agree with TRBD2. CDR1 is WSHSY, CDR2 SAAADI, per germline. The trim removed 10 bases at V and 2 bases at J, leaving 9 bases unmatched. The CDR3 consists of 14 residues.

J is TRBJ2-3 and V is TRBV5-1; 9 nucleotides align to TRBD2. J was trimmed by 2 bases and V by 4 bases; bases with no gene match: 14. CDR3 length: 18 residues. Germline V gene lookup returns CDR1 SGHRS and CDR2 YFSETQ. The CDR3 spells CASSRRLAEGRVTDTQYF. In DNA, the CDR3 is TGCGCCAGCAGCCGACGACTAGCGGAGGGGAGGGTCACAGATACGCAGTATTTT.

The rearrangement uses TRBV21-1 and TRBJ2-2; no check of the table's D call, TRBD2, against the DNA was made. TRBV21-1 is a pseudogene. CDR3 size: 17 residues. Here the CDR3 reads CASSKRGLGPNTGELFF. DNA for the CDR3: TGTGCCAGCAGCAAACGGGGGTTAGGGCCGAACACCGGGGAGCTGTTTTTT.